This TCR beta chain was sequenced for a study of blood T cells in healthy people across ages. Combining a sample-barcoded 5' primer with a J-beta primer mix, a second PCR ran for about 6 to 11 cycles. A template-switch adaptor containing 12 random nucleotides labeled each cDNA molecule. One entry per CDR3 protein, called by TCRdb with MiXCR from the 5' RACE reads. The sample records more than 500,000 distinct CDR3 sequences, 25% to 30% being singletons. The CDR3 spans 16 residues. Germline V gene lookup returns CDR1 SGHTA and CDR2 FQGNSA. Whole-study findings and limits: Total diversity from one million sequenced T cells was likely underestimated.

This clonotype was seen more than once but under ten times. Its antigen is unknown. One end of the junction varies from germline; a read error may be responsible. The sequence was collected from an older woman in good health. The sample comprised blood. The J gene is TRBJ2-1, the V gene TRBV7-2; D gene ambiguous. The CDR3 nucleotides read TGTGCCAGCAGCTTAGCGTGGAGTCCCCCCTACGATGAGCAGTTCTTC. Amino acids: CASSLAWSPPYDEQFF.